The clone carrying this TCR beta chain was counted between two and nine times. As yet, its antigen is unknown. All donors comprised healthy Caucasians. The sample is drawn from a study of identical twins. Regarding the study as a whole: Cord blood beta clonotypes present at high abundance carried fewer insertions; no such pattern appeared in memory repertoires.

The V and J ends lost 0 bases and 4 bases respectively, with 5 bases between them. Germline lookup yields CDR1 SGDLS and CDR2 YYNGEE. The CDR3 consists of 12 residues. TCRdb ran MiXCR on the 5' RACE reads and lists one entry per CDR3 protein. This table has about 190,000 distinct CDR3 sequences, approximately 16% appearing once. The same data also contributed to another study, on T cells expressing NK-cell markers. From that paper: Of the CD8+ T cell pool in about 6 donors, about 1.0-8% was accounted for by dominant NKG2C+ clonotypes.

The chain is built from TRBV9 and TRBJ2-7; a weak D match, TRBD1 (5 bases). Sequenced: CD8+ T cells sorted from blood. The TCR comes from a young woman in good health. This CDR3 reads CASSVEGYEQYF. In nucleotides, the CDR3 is TGTGCCAGCAGCGTAGAGGGGTACGAGCAGTACTTC. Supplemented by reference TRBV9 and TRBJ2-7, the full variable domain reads DSGVTQTPKHLITATGQRVTLRCSPRSGDLSVYWYQQSLDQGLQFLIQYYNGEERAKGNILERFSAQQFPDLHSELNLSSLELGDSALYFCASSVEGYEQYFGPGTRLTVT.